The T cell receptor beta chain under discussion was sequenced for a study of blood T cell repertoires in COVID-19. Study-level information: There were acute and convalescent COVID-19 samples, and they came from the United States, Italy and Spain.

CDR1 and CDR2 (germline): MNHNS, SASEGT. With 2 bases clipped from V and 1 base from J, the junction kept 8 bases outside the gene matches. The CDR3 is 17 amino acids. As processed by the authors: Amplification from reference gene primers served as the basis for estimated nucleated cell counts. Repertoires were generated with immunoSEQ multiplex PCR, while TCRdb's copy carries only in-frame clones and drops some. The V and J calls and clone size are taken from that table; D and trimming were inferred from the DNA. Here the sample spans 200,000 to 250,000 clones, 86% being singletons. This clone showed up just a few times.

The specimen was peripheral blood. The rearrangement links TRBV6-1 to TRBJ1-1, with 9 bases aligning to TRBD1. The origin of this receptor is a woman older than 75 with COVID-19, enrolled during active disease. CDR3 amino acids: CASSEPGTGFENTEAFF. For the CDR3, the DNA is TGTGCCAGCAGTGAACCCGGGACAGGGTTCGAGAACACTGAAGCTTTCTTT.